This T cell receptor (beta chain) appears in the sequencing data of a study of blood T cells in healthy people across ages. Study results and caveats: Lack of knowledge of donor CMV status possibly confounded expanded clonotype changes.

A sample-barcoded 5' primer and a J-beta primer mix were used in a second PCR of about 7 to 11 cycles. TCRdb independently ran MiXCR on the 5' RACE reads; one entry per CDR3 protein. The table records fewer than 2,000,000 distinct CDR3 sequences, around 40% of them present only once. For this clonotype: Its antigen is as yet unknown.

Germline CDR1 MGHDK, CDR2 SYGVNS. This CDR3 has 12 amino acids. The V and J ends lost 6 bases and 5 bases respectively, with 10 bases between them. This rearrangement joins TRBV25-1 to TRBJ2-5; D perhaps matches TRBD2 (5 bases). This receptor was identified in a human donor in good health. The specimen was blood. As DNA, the CDR3 is TGTGCCAGCAGGGGAGAGTGGGAGACCCAGTACTTC. Amino acid sequence: CASRGEWETQYF.